This is a list of T cell receptor beta chains from one sample in a study of breast tumors, draining lymph nodes, adjacent tissues. TCRdb reprocessed the multiplex PCR reads with MiXCR, giving one entry per CDR3 protein. The data hold around 250,000 distinct CDR3 sequences, with 30% to 35% observed a single time. The sequencing input was axillary lymph node tissue. The receptors were sampled from a female donor with breast cancer. Some clones in this sample may be carry-over from other donors' samples. CDR3s include the opening cysteine and the closing phenylalanine or tryptophan. D genes are given only for firm matches. Some rows mark clone size as missing; the rest say once, few, many or name a class of expanded clone.

j_call: TRBJ2-7; clone_size: many; d_call: NA; v_call: TRBV11-2; cdr3_nt: TGTGCCAGCAGCTTAGGGGAGGAGATTTGGACTTTGGGTCGAAACGAGCAGTACTTC; cdr3_aa: CASSLGEEIWTLGRNEQYF
j_call: TRBJ1-4; clone_size: many; d_call: NA; v_call: TRBV7-2; cdr3_nt: TGTGCCAGCAGCAGCGGACAGACAACTAATGAAAAACTGTTTTTT; cdr3_aa: CASSSGQTTNEKLFF
j_call: TRBJ1-2; clone_size: many; d_call: TRBD1; v_call: TRBV4-2; cdr3_nt: TGTGCCAGCAGCCAAGAAACAGGACAGGATTTTTATGGCTACACCTTC; cdr3_aa: CASSQETGQDFYGYTF
j_call: TRBJ2-1; clone_size: many; d_call: TRBD2; v_call: TRBV20-1; cdr3_nt: TGCAGTGCTAGTGAGTTAGCGGGAGGATACAATGAGCAGTTCTTC; cdr3_aa: CSASELAGGYNEQFF
j_call: TRBJ1-6; clone_size: many; d_call: NA; v_call: TRBV6-5; cdr3_nt: TGTGCCAGCAGTTACGATAGGGATTGGACACCCCTCCACTTT; cdr3_aa: CASSYDRDWTPLHF
j_call: TRBJ2-1; clone_size: few; d_call: NA; v_call: TRBV29-1; cdr3_nt: TGCAGCGTCTTCGGTCGCCTTTACAATGAGCAGTTCTTC; cdr3_aa: CSVFGRLYNEQFF
j_call: TRBJ1-5; clone_size: NA; d_call: TRBD1; v_call: TRBV9; cdr3_nt: TGTGCCAGCAGCGCTCTCGACAGGGGGCTAAGCAATCAGCCCCAGCATTTT; cdr3_aa: CASSALDRGLSNQPQHF
j_call: TRBJ2-1; clone_size: NA; d_call: TRBD2; v_call: TRBV30; cdr3_nt: TGTGCCTGGAGTGTAACGGAATCCCCCAGATCTAGCGGGAACTCCTACAATGAGCAGTTCTTC; cdr3_aa: CAWSVTESPRSSGNSYNEQFF
j_call: TRBJ1-1; clone_size: NA; d_call: NA; v_call: TRBV2; cdr3_nt: TGTGCCAGCAGTCCCCCCAGTTTGCCGAGGAACACTGAAGCTTTCTTT; cdr3_aa: CASSPPSLPRNTEAFF
j_call: TRBJ2-5; clone_size: many; d_call: TRBD2; v_call: TRBV15; cdr3_nt: TGTGCCACCAGCGGGGGGGTCGTAGCTGCGGAGACCCAGTACTTC; cdr3_aa: CATSGGVVAAETQYF
j_call: TRBJ2-5; clone_size: many; d_call: TRBD2; v_call: TRBV7-2; cdr3_nt: TGTGCCAGCAGCCGTCCGGGGGGACAAGAGACCCAGTACTTC; cdr3_aa: CASSRPGGQETQYF
j_call: TRBJ2-7; clone_size: many; d_call: TRBD2; v_call: TRBV29-1; cdr3_nt: TGCAGCGTAGCCTCCCCTAGCGGGAGGGCCTACGAGCAGTACTTC; cdr3_aa: CSVASPSGRAYEQYF
j_call: TRBJ2-1; clone_size: NA; d_call: TRBD1; v_call: TRBV6-5; cdr3_nt: TGTGCCATTCGGGACAGGCTTTCCTACAATGAGCAGTTCTTC; cdr3_aa: CAIRDRLSYNEQFF
j_call: TRBJ2-2; clone_size: NA; d_call: NA; v_call: TRBV19; cdr3_nt: TGTGCCAGTAGTACCAACTACCGTGCGAACACCGGGGAGCTGTCTTGG; cdr3_aa: CASSTNYRANTGELSW
j_call: TRBJ1-5; clone_size: NA; d_call: TRBD1; v_call: TRBV2; cdr3_nt: TGTGCCACCGCGGGACAGCGGGTGGATCAGCCCCAGCATTTT; cdr3_aa: CATAGQRVDQPQHF
j_call: TRBJ2-6; clone_size: NA; d_call: NA; v_call: TRBV9; cdr3_nt: TGTGCCAGCAGCGCTGGTGACGGGGGCAACGTCCGCTCTTTC; cdr3_aa: CASSAGDGGNVRSF
j_call: TRBJ1-5; clone_size: many; d_call: NA; v_call: TRBV7-9; cdr3_nt: TGTGCCAGCAGCTCCGACAGCCTCGAGCATTTT; cdr3_aa: CASSSDSLEHF
j_call: TRBJ2-7; clone_size: few; d_call: NA; v_call: TRBV6-6; cdr3_nt: TGTGCCAGCAGTCACGCCAGGCGCGCCGGCGAGCAGTACTTC; cdr3_aa: CASSHARRAGEQYF
j_call: TRBJ1-4; clone_size: many; d_call: NA; v_call: TRBV7-9; cdr3_nt: TGTGCCAGCAGCTTAGGGACAGTCCGGGGCGAAAAACTGTTTTTT; cdr3_aa: CASSLGTVRGEKLFF
j_call: TRBJ2-1; clone_size: many; d_call: NA; v_call: TRBV3-1; cdr3_nt: TGTGCCAGCAGCCAAGCTACCAACAATGAGCAGTTCTTC; cdr3_aa: CASSQATNNEQFF
j_call: TRBJ2-3; clone_size: many; d_call: TRBD2; v_call: TRBV5-1; cdr3_nt: TGCGCCAGCAGCTTGGGCGGCGGGAGTGGAGATACGCAGTATTTT; cdr3_aa: CASSLGGGSGDTQYF
j_call: TRBJ1-2; clone_size: many; d_call: TRBD1; v_call: TRBV9; cdr3_nt: TGTGCCAGCAGCCCCCAACAGGGGGCCTCCTATGGCTACACCTTC; cdr3_aa: CASSPQQGASYGYTF
j_call: TRBJ1-2; clone_size: many; d_call: NA; v_call: TRBV19; cdr3_nt: TGTGCCAGTAGTATTGTGGCAGCTAACTATGGCTACACCTTC; cdr3_aa: CASSIVAANYGYTF
j_call: TRBJ2-7; clone_size: many; d_call: NA; v_call: TRBV9; cdr3_nt: TGTGCCAGCAGCGTAGGCGAGCGATCGGTCGAGCAGTACTTC; cdr3_aa: CASSVGERSVEQYF
j_call: TRBJ1-2; clone_size: NA; d_call: TRBD1; v_call: TRBV29-1; cdr3_nt: TGCAGCGTTGCGACAGGGGGTAACTATGGCTACACCTTC; cdr3_aa: CSVATGGNYGYTF
j_call: TRBJ2-7; clone_size: many; d_call: NA; v_call: TRBV4-2; cdr3_nt: TGTGCCAGCAGCCCCGGGTCGACAGGACCCTACGAGCAGTACTTC; cdr3_aa: CASSPGSTGPYEQYF
j_call: TRBJ2-1; clone_size: many; d_call: NA; v_call: TRBV7-3; cdr3_nt: TGTGCCAGCAGCTTAACTAGAGGCTCAATCAATGAGCAGTTCTTC; cdr3_aa: CASSLTRGSINEQFF
j_call: TRBJ2-7; clone_size: NA; d_call: TRBD1; v_call: TRBV11-2; cdr3_nt: TGTGCCAGCAGCTTAGCCTGGACAGGGGTGGGTAACGAGCAGTACTTC; cdr3_aa: CASSLAWTGVGNEQYF
j_call: TRBJ2-1; clone_size: few; d_call: TRBD2; v_call: TRBV20-1; cdr3_nt: TGCAGTGCCGCAAATAACCGGGACTACACTGAGCAGTTCTTC; cdr3_aa: CSAANNRDYTEQFF
j_call: TRBJ2-5; clone_size: NA; d_call: NA; v_call: TRBV19; cdr3_nt: TGTGCCAGTAGTAGAGGGACAGACGGGAGGGCCGTGGAGACCCAGTACTTC; cdr3_aa: CASSRGTDGRAVETQYF
j_call: TRBJ1-5; clone_size: many; d_call: NA; v_call: TRBV15; cdr3_nt: TGTGCCACCAGCAGAGCTGGGGGCCTCCAGCATTTT; cdr3_aa: CATSRAGGLQHF
j_call: TRBJ2-6; clone_size: NA; d_call: NA; v_call: TRBV12-3/TRBV12-4; cdr3_nt: TGTGCCAGCAGGATACAGGGGGCCAACGTCCTGACTTTC; cdr3_aa: CASRIQGANVLTF
j_call: TRBJ2-5; clone_size: NA; d_call: TRBD1; v_call: TRBV7-7; cdr3_nt: TGTGCTAGCAGGAGAAGACTGGACAGGGTGCTGGAGACCCAGTACTTC; cdr3_aa: CASRRRLDRVLETQYF
j_call: TRBJ1-3; clone_size: many; d_call: TRBD1; v_call: TRBV4-1; cdr3_nt: TGCGCCAGCAGCCACCAAAACGGACAGGGGGCAAATGGAAACACCATATATTTT; cdr3_aa: CASSHQNGQGANGNTIYF
j_call: TRBJ2-5; clone_size: NA; d_call: TRBD1; v_call: TRBV13; cdr3_nt: TGTGCCAGCAGCCAATCAGGGGGTTCCGTGAGAGAGACCCAGTACTTC; cdr3_aa: CASSQSGGSVRETQYF
j_call: TRBJ1-2; clone_size: NA; d_call: NA; v_call: TRBV6-2/TRBV6-3; cdr3_nt: TGTGCCAGCAGTTACCCGGTCGCTAACTATGGCTACACCTTC; cdr3_aa: CASSYPVANYGYTF
j_call: TRBJ2-5; clone_size: many; d_call: TRBD2; v_call: TRBV20-1; cdr3_nt: TGCAGTGCTAGAGATTCGGAGGCGGGGGTCGGGACCCAGTACTTC; cdr3_aa: CSARDSEAGVGTQYF
j_call: TRBJ2-5; clone_size: few; d_call: TRBD1; v_call: TRBV19; cdr3_nt: TGTGCCAGGAAAAAGCCGGGACAGGGGTCTTGGGAGAGAGAGACCCAGTACTTC; cdr3_aa: CARKKPGQGSWERETQYF
j_call: TRBJ1-6; clone_size: NA; d_call: NA; v_call: TRBV25-1; cdr3_nt: TGTGCATCTGGGGGGTCAAGCTCCTATAATTCACCCCTCCACTTT; cdr3_aa: CASGGSSSYNSPLHF
j_call: TRBJ1-2; clone_size: many; d_call: TRBD1; v_call: TRBV7-2; cdr3_nt: TGTGCCAGCAGCTCCGGGACAGGGGGTCGCGGCTACACCTTC; cdr3_aa: CASSSGTGGRGYTF
j_call: TRBJ1-3; clone_size: many; d_call: NA; v_call: TRBV15; cdr3_nt: TGTGCCACCAGCGCACGCGGGACATCAGGAAACACCATATATTTT; cdr3_aa: CATSARGTSGNTIYF
j_call: TRBJ2-3; clone_size: NA; d_call: NA; v_call: TRBV6-1; cdr3_nt: TGTGCCAGCAGGCGGTGGGGGGCAATCACAGATACGCAGTATTTT; cdr3_aa: CASRRWGAITDTQYF
j_call: TRBJ2-1; clone_size: many; d_call: TRBD1; v_call: TRBV20-1; cdr3_nt: TGCAGTGCCCGGGACAGATTCTCCTACAATGAGCAGTTCTTC; cdr3_aa: CSARDRFSYNEQFF
j_call: TRBJ2-6; clone_size: NA; d_call: NA; v_call: TRBV2; cdr3_nt: TGTGCCAGCAGTGAATCGGGGGCGGGCTCTGGGGCCAACGTCCTGACTTTC; cdr3_aa: CASSESGAGSGANVLTF
j_call: TRBJ2-1; clone_size: NA; d_call: NA; v_call: TRBV24-1; cdr3_nt: TGTGCCACCAGTGATTCAAAAGTGAGCTTCTACAATGAGCAGTTCTTC; cdr3_aa: CATSDSKVSFYNEQFF
j_call: TRBJ1-2; clone_size: few; d_call: TRBD1; v_call: TRBV9; cdr3_nt: TGTGCCAGCAGCGTAGCGGGACAGGGCGGCTATGGCTCCACCTTC; cdr3_aa: CASSVAGQGGYGSTF
j_call: TRBJ2-1; clone_size: NA; d_call: TRBD2; v_call: TRBV25-1; cdr3_nt: TGTGCCAGTATTTCGGGGGGTCAGGCTGAGCAGTTCTTC; cdr3_aa: CASISGGQAEQFF
j_call: TRBJ2-1; clone_size: many; d_call: TRBD2; v_call: TRBV24-1; cdr3_nt: TGTGCCACCAGTGATGGGACTACAACCTTCAATGAGCAGTTCTTC; cdr3_aa: CATSDGTTTFNEQFF
j_call: TRBJ1-2; clone_size: NA; d_call: NA; v_call: TRBV14; cdr3_nt: TGTGCCAGCAGCCAAGATCTCGCAGCGGATTATGGCTCCACCTTC; cdr3_aa: CASSQDLAADYGSTF
j_call: TRBJ2-5; clone_size: NA; d_call: TRBD2; v_call: TRBV25-1; cdr3_nt: TGTGCCAGCAGTGCTACCCTAATAGCGGGGGGCCCCCAAGAGACCCAGTACTTC; cdr3_aa: CASSATLIAGGPQETQYF
j_call: TRBJ2-7; clone_size: NA; d_call: NA; v_call: TRBV3-1; cdr3_nt: TGTGCCAGCACCCCTAGGGGGGAGCCAGGCGAGCAGTACTTC; cdr3_aa: CASTPRGEPGEQYF
j_call: TRBJ1-5; clone_size: many; d_call: NA; v_call: TRBV10-3; cdr3_nt: TGTGCCATCAGTGAGTCCGCCGGAACCAGCAATCAGCCCCAGCATTTT; cdr3_aa: CAISESAGTSNQPQHF
j_call: TRBJ2-3; clone_size: few; d_call: TRBD1; v_call: TRBV3-1; cdr3_nt: TGTGCCAGCAGCTCCCGTGACAGGGGTAGCACAGATACGCAGTATTTT; cdr3_aa: CASSSRDRGSTDTQYF
j_call: TRBJ2-2; clone_size: many; d_call: TRBD2; v_call: TRBV7-9; cdr3_nt: TGTGCCAGCAGCCCGGGACTAGCGGCCGGGGAGCTGTTTTTT; cdr3_aa: CASSPGLAAGELFF
j_call: TRBJ2-7; clone_size: many; d_call: TRBD1; v_call: TRBV30; cdr3_nt: TGTGCTTTCGACAGGGGGCAATACGAGCAGTACTTC; cdr3_aa: CAFDRGQYEQYF
j_call: TRBJ1-4; clone_size: NA; d_call: TRBD1; v_call: TRBV24-1; cdr3_nt: TGTGCACCACCCAGATTAGGGACAGGGGATGAAAAACTATTTTTT; cdr3_aa: CAPPRLGTGDEKLFF
j_call: TRBJ2-3; clone_size: many; d_call: NA; v_call: TRBV10-3; cdr3_nt: TGTGCCATCAACCGAGAGGGGCCGAGCGTTAGCACAGATACGCAGTATTTT; cdr3_aa: CAINREGPSVSTDTQYF